The rows below give T cell receptor beta chains drawn from one sample of a study of CD8 T cells in ankylosing spondylitis. TCRdb reprocessed the 5' RACE reads with MiXCR, giving one entry per CDR3 protein. The table lists some 180,000 distinct CDR3 sequences, 15% to 20% of them singletons. The sample consisted of blood, either unsorted or a sorted T cell fraction (not recorded which). The receptors come from a male donor aged 10-35 years with ankylosing spondylitis or in good health (not recorded which). Both conserved end residues are part of each CDR3. D genes are given only for firm matches. For some rows the clone size is stated as once, few or many, or as a class when expanded; others skip it.

TRBV15	many	TRBJ2-1	TRBD2	TGTGCCACCAGCAGAGGAGCGGGAGGTAGCAATGAGCAGTTCTTC	CATSRGAGGSNEQFF
TRBV24-1	many	TRBJ2-7	TRBD1	TGTGCCACCAAAGAACCGGGACAGGGCACCTACGAGCAGTACTTC	CATKEPGQGTYEQYF
TRBV29-1	.	TRBJ2-7	.	TGCAGCGTTGACGGCAGGGGAAACGAGCAGTACTTC	CSVDGRGNEQYF
TRBV6-1	many	TRBJ1-2	TRBD1	TGTGCCAGCAGTGACAAGGGGGCCTATGGCTACACCTTC	CASSDKGAYGYTF
TRBV12-3/TRBV12-4	many	TRBJ1-6	.	TGTGCCAGCACCCCGGGGGGCGCTGCTTCACCCCTCCACTTT	CASTPGGAASPLHF
TRBV4-3	few	TRBJ2-1	TRBD2	TGCGCCAGCAGCCAAGCCTTTACTAGCGGGAGGGCTAATGAGCAGTTCTTC	CASSQAFTSGRANEQFF
TRBV27	many	TRBJ1-4	.	TGTGCCAGCAGTCCGAGGGGTAGTGAAAAACTGTTTTTT	CASSPRGSEKLFF
TRBV11-2	few	TRBJ2-5	.	TGTGCCAGCAGCTTACGAGGAGCCCAAGAGACCCAGTACTTC	CASSLRGAQETQYF
TRBV20-1	many	TRBJ2-4	.	TGCAGTGCTCCCTGGGCCCTAGCCAAAAACATTCAGTACTTC	CSAPWALAKNIQYF
TRBV3-1	many	TRBJ1-4	TRBD1	TGTGCCAGCAGCCAGAGACAGGGTCGTGAAAAACTGTTTTTT	CASSQRQGREKLFF
TRBV27	many	TRBJ2-5	TRBD1	TGTGCCAGCAGTCCCCGGACGACAGGGGTAGGGGAGACCCAGTACTTC	CASSPRTTGVGETQYF
TRBV5-4	many	TRBJ2-7	TRBD2	TGTGCCAGCAGCTGGATAGTAGCGGGAGGGAACTACGAGCAGTACTTC	CASSWIVAGGNYEQYF
TRBV5-1	many	TRBJ2-2	.	TGCGCCAGCAGCTTTATAGCTCCGAACACCGGGGAGCTGTTTTTT	CASSFIAPNTGELFF
TRBV12-3/TRBV12-4	many	TRBJ1-2	.	TGTGCCAGCAGTATCTACGACGGGGGCGGCTACACCTTC	CASSIYDGGGYTF
TRBV6-5	.	TRBJ2-1	.	TGTGCCAGCAGTTTATCCAGGGCTCAGGAGCAGTTCTTC	CASSLSRAQEQFF
TRBV6-2/TRBV6-3	many	TRBJ2-1	.	TGTGCCAGCGGGGGGACAGCCTCCAATAATGAGCAGTTCTTC	CASGGTASNNEQFF
TRBV29-1	many	TRBJ2-1	TRBD2	TGCAGCGTTGACGCGGGAGAATACTACAATGAGCAGTTCTTC	CSVDAGEYYNEQFF
TRBV6-1	many	TRBJ2-3	TRBD1	TGTGCCAGCGCAGGGGGCTTCACAGATACGCAGTATTTT	CASAGGFTDTQYF
TRBV12-5	few	TRBJ2-5	.	TGTGCTAGTGGTTCTAACCCGCTAAAAGAGACCCAGTACTTC	CASGSNPLKETQYF
TRBV12-3/TRBV12-4	.	TRBJ1-1	TRBD1	TGTGCCAGCAGTTTAAGAGGGACAGGTGAGAACACTGAAGCTTTCTTT	CASSLRGTGENTEAFF
TRBV4-3	many	TRBJ2-7	TRBD2	TGCGCCAGCAGCCAACGACTAGCGGGAGCCTACGAGCAGTACTTC	CASSQRLAGAYEQYF
TRBV12-3/TRBV12-4	many	TRBJ1-1	.	TGTGCCAGCAGTTTAAGGCAGGGAGCGGACACTGAAGCTTTCTTT	CASSLRQGADTEAFF
TRBV20-1	many	TRBJ2-3	.	TGCAGTGCCACTGCCCTTGGCGATTTCAGACCCGATACGCAGTATTTT	CSATALGDFRPDTQYF
TRBV5-1	many	TRBJ2-3	TRBD2	TGCGCCAGCAGCAAAGGGACTAGCGGGGCTACTAAAGATACGCAGTATTTT	CASSKGTSGATKDTQYF
TRBV11-1	many	TRBJ2-4	TRBD2	TGTGCCAGCAGTTTAGCGGGAGCTAACATTCAGTACTTC	CASSLAGANIQYF
TRBV7-9	.	TRBJ2-2	TRBD1	TGTGCCAGCAGCTGGACAGGGAAGCCCGGGGAGCTGTTTTTT	CASSWTGKPGELFF
TRBV20-1	many	TRBJ2-1	TRBD2	TGCAGTGCAGACGCCGCGGGGAGCGGGAGCCTCGGGAATGAGCAGTTCTTC	CSADAAGSGSLGNEQFF
TRBV7-9	many	TRBJ1-2	.	TGTGCCAGCAGCCTCAGTTCCTATGGCTACACCTTC	CASSLSSYGYTF